Shown below are 9 T cell receptor beta chains from a single sample sequenced in a study of cytomegalovirus exposure and HLA in healthy donors. Use of 60 Vbeta and 13 Jbeta primers characterized the PCR. The data were produced by immunoSEQ multiplex PCR, yet TCRdb's version contains in-frame clones alone and is incomplete. The data show tens of thousands of clones, about 80% seen once. Sample: PBMCs. The receptor source for this set is a man aged 45 to 65 in good health and CMV-seronegative.

The chain has TRBV11-1 and TRBJ2-7; 9 bases are a match to TRBD2. The germline V gene encodes CDR1 SGHAT and CDR2 FQDESV (reference sequence). The CDR3 spans 15 residues. Germline trimming cut 3 bases from V and 3 bases from J; bases unmatched to any gene: 6. For the CDR3, the DNA is TGTGCCAGCAGCTTGGCTAGCGGGGTACTCTACGAGCAGTACTTC. Amino acid sequence: CASSLASGVLYEQYF.

This clone was detected only a few times. The genes are TRBV9 and TRBJ2-5; D not certain. V lost 0 bases and J 5 bases, leaving 14 bases between the germline ends. Germline values: CDR1 SGDLS, CDR2 YYNGEE. The CDR3 sequence is 15 residues long. The CDR3 spells CASSVAPLSVETQYF. The CDR3 DNA reads as TGTGCCAGCAGCGTAGCCCCCTTGTCCGTTGAGACCCAGTACTTC.

The chain employs TRBV27 and TRBJ2-5; D not certain. The length of the CDR3 is 18 residues. Germline loops: CDR1 MNHEY, CDR2 SMNVEV (reference sequence). Trimming left V 4 bases short and J 1 base short, with 22 bases between. The CDR3 loop reads CASSSLPFSGQVQETQYF. The CDR3 bases are TGTGCCAGCAGTTCCCTCCCGTTCAGTGGCCAGGTCCAAGAGACCCAGTACTTC.

This clone showed up just a few times. Here the CDR3 DNA reads TGCGCCAGCAGCTTGGGCTCGAGCTCTGGAAACACCATATATTTT. It codes for CASSLGSSSGNTIYF. V is TRBV5-1 and J is TRBJ1-3; D call uncertain. Between the trimmed V and J ends, which lost 0 bases and 0 bases, there was a span of 7 bases. This CDR3 has 15 amino acids. Germline CDR1 and CDR2: SGHRS and YFSETQ. Full variable domain (outside the CDR3, taken from reference TRBV5-1 and TRBJ1-3): KAGVTQTPRYLIKTRGQQVTLSCSPISGHRSVSWYQQTPGQGLQFLFEYFSETQRNKGNFPGRFSGRQFSNSRSEMNVSTLELGDSALYLCASSLGSSSGNTIYFGEGSWLTVV.

The genes are TRBV30 and TRBJ2-7, with D uncertain. The germline gives CDR1 GTSNPN, CDR2 SVGIG (reference sequence). CDR3 length: 11 amino acids. V was cut by 2 bases and J by 3 bases, with 5 bases left in between. The chain's CDR3 is CAWSLNYEQYF. CDR3 in DNA: TGTGCCTGGAGTTTAAACTACGAGCAGTACTTC. Full variable domain (remainder filled in from reference TRBV30 and TRBJ2-7): SQTIHQWPATLVQPVGSPLSLECTVEGTSNPNLYWYRQAAGRGLQLLFYSVGIGQISSEVPQNLSASRPQDRQFILSSKKLLLSDSGFYLCAWSLNYEQYFGPGTRLTVT.

The rearrangement uses TRBV14 and TRBJ2-1; 8 nucleotides match TRBD1. The CDR3 runs 17 residues. Trimming at V came to 2 bases and at J to 3 bases, leaving 9 bases not matched to a gene. Looked up from germline, CDR1 is SGHDN and CDR2 is FVKESK. CDR3 sequence reads: CASSQRLGTGGYNEQFF. The CDR3 DNA sequence: TGTGCCAGCAGCCAACGGTTGGGGACAGGTGGCTACAATGAGCAGTTCTTC.

The chain joins TRBV5-1 to TRBJ1-6; TRBD1 agrees at 8 bases. Germline V gene lookup returns CDR1 SGHRS and CDR2 YFSETQ. V shed 5 bases, J shed 2 bases, and the junction held 3 bases outside the gene matches. CDR3 length: 15 residues. The CDR3 spells CASRRTGTYNSPLHF. The CDR3 bases are TGCGCCAGCAGGCGGACAGGGACCTATAATTCACCCCTCCACTTT.

This rearrangement joins TRBV7-3 to TRBJ2-2; D might be TRBD1 (5 bases). V lost 2 bases, J lost 0 bases, and 7 bases lay in between. Germline V gene lookup returns CDR1 SGHTA and CDR2 FQGTGA. The CDR3 covers 15 residues. Here the CDR3 reads CASSLQGSNTGELFF. CDR3 coding DNA: TGTGCCAGCAGCTTACAGGGTTCGAACACCGGGGAGCTGTTTTTT. Full variable domain (missing parts from reference TRBV7-3 and TRBJ2-2): GAGVSQTPSNKVTEKGKYVELRCDPISGHTALYWYRQSLGQGPEFLIYFQGTGAADDSGLPNDRFFAVRPEGSVSTLKIQRTERGDSAVYLCASSLQGSNTGELFFGEGSRLTVL.

The J gene is TRBJ1-1, the V gene TRBV2; D ambiguous. This CDR3 has 14 amino acids. Looked up from germline, CDR1 is SNHLY and CDR2 is FYNNEI. Trimming left V 1 base short and J 2 bases short, with 8 bases between. The CDR3 loop is CASSEGTYNTEAFF. CDR3 coding DNA: TGTGCCAGCAGTGAAGGAACTTATAACACTGAAGCTTTCTTT.